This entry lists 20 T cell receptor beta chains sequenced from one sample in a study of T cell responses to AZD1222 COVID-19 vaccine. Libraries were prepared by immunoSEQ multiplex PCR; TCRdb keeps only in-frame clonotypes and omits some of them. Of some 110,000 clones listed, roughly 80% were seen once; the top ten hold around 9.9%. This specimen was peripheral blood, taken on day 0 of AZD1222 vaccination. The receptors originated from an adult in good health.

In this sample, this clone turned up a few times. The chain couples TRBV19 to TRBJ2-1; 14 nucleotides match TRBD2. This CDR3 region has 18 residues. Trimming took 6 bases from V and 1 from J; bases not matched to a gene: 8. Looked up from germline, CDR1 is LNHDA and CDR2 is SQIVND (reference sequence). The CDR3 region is CASSSRLAGGRSYNEQFF. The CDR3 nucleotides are TGTGCCAGTAGCAGTCGACTAGCGGGGGGGCGGTCCTACAATGAGCAGTTCTTC.

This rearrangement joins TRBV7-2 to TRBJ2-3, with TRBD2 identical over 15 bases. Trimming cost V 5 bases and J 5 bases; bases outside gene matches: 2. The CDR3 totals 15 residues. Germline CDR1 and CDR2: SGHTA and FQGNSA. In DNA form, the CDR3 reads TGTGCCAGCAGCGGGGGACTAGCGGGAGGAGATACGCAGTATTTT. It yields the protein CASSGGLAGGDTQYF.

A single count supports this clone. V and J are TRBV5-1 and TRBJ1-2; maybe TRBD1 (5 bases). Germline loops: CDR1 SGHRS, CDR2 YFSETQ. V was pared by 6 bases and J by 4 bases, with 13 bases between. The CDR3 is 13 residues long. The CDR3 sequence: CASTEGQAYGYTF. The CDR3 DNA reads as TGCGCCAGCACTGAAGGACAAGCCTATGGCTACACCTTC.

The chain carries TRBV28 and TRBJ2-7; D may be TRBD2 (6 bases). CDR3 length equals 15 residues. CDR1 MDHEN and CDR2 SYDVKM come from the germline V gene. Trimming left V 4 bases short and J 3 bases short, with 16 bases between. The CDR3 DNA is TGTGCCAGCAGTTCCGCCGCCGGGGGAGTCTACGAGCAGTACTTC. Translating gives CASSSAAGGVYEQYF.

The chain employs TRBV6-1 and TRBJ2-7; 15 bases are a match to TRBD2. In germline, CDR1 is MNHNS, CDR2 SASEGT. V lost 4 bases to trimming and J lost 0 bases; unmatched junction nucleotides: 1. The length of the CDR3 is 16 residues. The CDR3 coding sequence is TGTGCCAGCAGTGTGGGACTAGCGGGGGGCTCCTACGAGCAGTACTTC. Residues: CASSVGLAGGSYEQYF.

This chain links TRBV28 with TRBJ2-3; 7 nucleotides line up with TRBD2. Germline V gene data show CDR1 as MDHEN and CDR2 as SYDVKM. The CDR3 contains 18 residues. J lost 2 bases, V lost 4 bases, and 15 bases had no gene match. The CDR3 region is CASSSPPGGGRNTDTQYF. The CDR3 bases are TGTGCCAGCAGTTCGCCCCCGGGCGGGGGAAGAAACACAGATACGCAGTATTTT.

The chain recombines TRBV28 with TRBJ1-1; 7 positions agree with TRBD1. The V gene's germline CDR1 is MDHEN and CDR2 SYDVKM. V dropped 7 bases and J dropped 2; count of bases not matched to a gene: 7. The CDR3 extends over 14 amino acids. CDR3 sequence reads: CASTSGTVNTEAFF. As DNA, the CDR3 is TGTGCCAGCACCTCGGGGACAGTCAACACTGAAGCTTTCTTT.

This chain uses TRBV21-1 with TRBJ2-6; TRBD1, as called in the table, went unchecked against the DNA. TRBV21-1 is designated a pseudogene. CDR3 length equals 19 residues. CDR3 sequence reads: CASSLRGGQVFTGANVLTF. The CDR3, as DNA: TGTGCCAGCAGCCTCCGAGGAGGACAGGTCTTCACCGGGGCCAACGTCCTGACTTTC.

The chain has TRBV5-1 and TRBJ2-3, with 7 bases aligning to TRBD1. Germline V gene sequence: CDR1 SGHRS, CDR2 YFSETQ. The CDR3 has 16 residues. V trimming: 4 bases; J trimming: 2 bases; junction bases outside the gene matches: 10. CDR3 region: CASSPTTGRVTDTQYF. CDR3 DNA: TGCGCCAGCAGCCCGACGACAGGGAGAGTCACAGATACGCAGTATTTT.

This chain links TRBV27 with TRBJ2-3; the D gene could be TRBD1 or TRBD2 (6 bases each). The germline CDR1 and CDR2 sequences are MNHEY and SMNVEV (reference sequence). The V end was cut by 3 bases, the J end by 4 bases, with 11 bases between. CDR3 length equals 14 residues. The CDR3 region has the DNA TGTGCCAGCAGTTTGGGGGGCGCCGCAGATACGCAGTATTTT. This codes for CASSLGGAADTQYF.

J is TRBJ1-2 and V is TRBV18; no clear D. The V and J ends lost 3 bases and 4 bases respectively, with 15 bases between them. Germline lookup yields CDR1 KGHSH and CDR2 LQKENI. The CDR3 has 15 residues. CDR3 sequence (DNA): TGTGCCAGCTCACCGCAGACAAGGAGTTCCTATGGCTACACCTTC. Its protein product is CASSPQTRSSYGYTF.

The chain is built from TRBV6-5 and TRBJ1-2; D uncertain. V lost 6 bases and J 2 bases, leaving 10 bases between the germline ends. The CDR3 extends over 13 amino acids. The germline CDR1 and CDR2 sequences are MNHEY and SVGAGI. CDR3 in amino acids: CASSTTVNYGYTF. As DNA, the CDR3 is TGTGCCAGCAGCACGACCGTAAACTATGGCTACACCTTC.

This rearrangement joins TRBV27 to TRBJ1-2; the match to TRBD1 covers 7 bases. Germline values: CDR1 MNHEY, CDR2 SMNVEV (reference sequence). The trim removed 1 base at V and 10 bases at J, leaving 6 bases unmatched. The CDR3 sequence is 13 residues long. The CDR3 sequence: CASSLLGGADYTF. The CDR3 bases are TGTGCCAGCAGTTTATTAGGGGGCGCCGACTACACCTTC.

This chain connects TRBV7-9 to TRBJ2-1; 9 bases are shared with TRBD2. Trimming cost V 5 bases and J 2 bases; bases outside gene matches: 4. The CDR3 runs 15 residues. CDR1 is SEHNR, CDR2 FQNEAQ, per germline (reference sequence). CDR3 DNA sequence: TGTGCCAGCAGCCCGCCTAGCGGGACCTACAATGAGCAGTTCTTC. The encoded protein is CASSPPSGTYNEQFF.

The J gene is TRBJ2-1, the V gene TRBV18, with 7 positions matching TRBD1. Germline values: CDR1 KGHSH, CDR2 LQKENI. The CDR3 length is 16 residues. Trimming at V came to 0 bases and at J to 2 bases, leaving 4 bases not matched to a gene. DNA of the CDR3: TGTGCCAGCTCACCACCGGTGAGGGGGCCCTACAATGAGCAGTTCTTC. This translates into CASSPPVRGPYNEQFF.

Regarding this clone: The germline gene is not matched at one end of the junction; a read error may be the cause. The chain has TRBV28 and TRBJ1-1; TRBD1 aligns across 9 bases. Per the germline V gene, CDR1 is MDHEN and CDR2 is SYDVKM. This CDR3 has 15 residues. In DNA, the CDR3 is TGTGCGAGCAGTTTAGGGGGACAGGGACGAGGAGGGGCTTTCTTT. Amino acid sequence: CASSLGGQGRGGAFF.

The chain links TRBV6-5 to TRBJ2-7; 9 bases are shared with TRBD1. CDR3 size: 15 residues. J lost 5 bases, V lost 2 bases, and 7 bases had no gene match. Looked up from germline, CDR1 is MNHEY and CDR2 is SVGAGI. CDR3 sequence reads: CASSYSGQGTNEQYF. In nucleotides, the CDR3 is TGTGCCAGCAGTTACAGCGGACAGGGGACAAACGAGCAGTACTTC.

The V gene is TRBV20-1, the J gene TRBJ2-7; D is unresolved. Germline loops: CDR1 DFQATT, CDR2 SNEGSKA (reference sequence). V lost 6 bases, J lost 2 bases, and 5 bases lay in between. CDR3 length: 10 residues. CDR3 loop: CSAATYEQYF. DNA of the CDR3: TGCAGTGCCGCCACCTACGAGCAGTACTTC.

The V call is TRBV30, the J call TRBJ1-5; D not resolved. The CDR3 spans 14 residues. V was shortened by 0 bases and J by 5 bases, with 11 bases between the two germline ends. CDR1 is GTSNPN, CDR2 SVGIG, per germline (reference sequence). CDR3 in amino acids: CAWSVADTDQPQHF. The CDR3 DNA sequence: TGTGCCTGGAGTGTAGCTGACACCGATCAGCCCCAGCATTTT.

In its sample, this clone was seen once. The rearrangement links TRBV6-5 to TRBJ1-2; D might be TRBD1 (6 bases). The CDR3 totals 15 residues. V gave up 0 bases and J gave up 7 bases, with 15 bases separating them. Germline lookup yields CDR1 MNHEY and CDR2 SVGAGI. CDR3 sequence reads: CASSYSSGTGTGYTF. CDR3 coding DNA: TGTGCCAGCAGTTACTCGAGTGGAACAGGGACTGGCTACACCTTC.